The present entry profiles one T cell receptor beta chain with its context. The protocol was immunoSEQ multiplex PCR, while the TCRdb copy is restricted to in-frame clones and leaves out a portion. The data show about 200,000 clones, approximately 85% seen once. This sample stems from a study of blood T cell repertoires in COVID-19. This TCR derives from a woman aged 80 or over with acute or convalescent COVID-19. Sequencing was carried out using peripheral blood.

The CDR3 protein is CASTENPGQGRSPLHF. The CDR3 DNA reads as TGTGCCAGCACTGAAAACCCGGGACAGGGACGTTCACCCCTCCACTTT. This chain uses TRBV4-2 with TRBJ1-6, with 9 bases lining up with TRBD1. V shed 7 bases and J 9 bases; nucleotides not matched to a gene: 13. Germline V gene lookup returns CDR1 LGHNA and CDR2 YNFKEQ. This CDR3 is built from 16 residues.